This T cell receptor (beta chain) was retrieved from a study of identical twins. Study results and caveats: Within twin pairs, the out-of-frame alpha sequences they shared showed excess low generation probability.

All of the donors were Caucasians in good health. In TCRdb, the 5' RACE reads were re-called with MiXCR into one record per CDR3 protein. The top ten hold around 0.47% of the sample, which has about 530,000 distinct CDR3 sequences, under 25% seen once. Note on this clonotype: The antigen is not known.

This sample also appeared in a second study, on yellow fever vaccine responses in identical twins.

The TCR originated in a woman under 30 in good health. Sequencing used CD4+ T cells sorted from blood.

In DNA, the CDR3 is TGTGCCAGCAGTTTAAACAGCTTCTATGGCTACACCTTC. Amino acids: CASSLNSFYGYTF. V and J are TRBV12-3 or TRBV12-4 and TRBJ1-2; D is undetermined. The V end was cut by 2 bases, the J end by 4 bases, with 8 bases between. This CDR3 contains 13 residues.